These T cell receptor beta chains were read from a single sample in a study of CD8+ T cells in alopecia areata. Some clones are missing from TCRdb's copy, which holds only in-frame ones; the method was immunoSEQ multiplex PCR. The sample has around 100,000 clones; roughly two fifths are singletons. Material for sequencing was CD4+ T cells sorted from blood. The source of these receptors is a human donor with alopecia areata. CDR3s include the opening cysteine and the closing phenylalanine or tryptophan. The order of the fields is clone size, V gene, CDR3 protein. For some rows the clone size is stated as once, few or many, or as a class when expanded; others skip it.

. TRBV7-9 CASSPGGNTDTQYF
few TRBV5-4 CASSLKSGSSYEQYF
. TRBV4-3 CASSQDIGAGGQGYGYTF
. TRBV30 CAWSATPGTYGYTF
. TRBV18 CASSPAGLASSYEQYF
. TRBV6-4 CASRLGALYLYGYTF
. TRBV29-1 CSVELAGGIHF
. TRBV5-4 CASSFRGNEQFF
. TRBV29-1 CSVGLSDTQYF
. TRBV30 CAWSVTARGGYTF
. TRBV29-1 CSVAVGGDYGYTF
. TRBV6-6 CASSLADIYNEQFF
. TRBV6-5 CASRPGRRGEKLFF
. TRBV28 CASSFVLGDYGYTF
few TRBV29-1 CSADTGSGTDTQYF
. TRBV18 CASSPPGGTGYTF
few TRBV30 CAWSVDIPGQGVGNQPQHF
. TRBV11-2 CASSRDAYNEQFF
. TRBV7-2 CASSLITREAFF
. TRBV25-1 CASSTGGNYGYTF
. TRBV5-6 CASSLAYWANVLTF
. TRBV30 CAWSVGPNQPQHF
few TRBV15 CATAPRGGSNQPQHF
. TRBV5-1 CASSPAVSALYGYTF
few TRBV5-1 CASSSTRGWNTYEQYF
. TRBV29-1 CSVDDGTDTQYF
once TRBV11-2 CASSSINTAFF
. TRBV6-5 CASSYSGQGTDTQYF
. TRBV4-3 CASSQSDRGGTEAFF
few TRBV7-2 CASSFYTGELFF
. TRBV29-1 CSVMTGTGGGEQYF
. TRBV30 CAWSVSDYSYEQYF
few TRBV5-1 CASSPEIPTGTVKTQYF